The text below deals with one TCR beta chain. Its antigen has not been determined. No base-level quality is on record; no much larger clone is a single base apart. Measured from the cysteine to the phenylalanine, the CDR3 is 15 residues long. Left in the record is the CDR3 DNA by itself, 45 bases read in frame from the first base. The germline V gene encodes CDR1 MNHEY and CDR2 SVGAGI. The V end gives up 6 bases and the J end 6 bases, leaving 7 bases in the junction not matched to a gene. This sample is drawn from a study of blood T cell repertoires in COVID-19 (dated by TCRdb to the early 2020s). A note on the overall study: The collaborator samples originated in the United States, Italy and Spain and spanned the acute and convalescent phases of COVID-19. Samples were obtained from the ongoing ImmuneRACE study (first 160 participants) and from over 1,000 subjects provided by 6 global collaborators. Sample metadata almost always included a de-identified subject ID, COVID-19 status, age in years and sex. Deeply sampled blood TCRbeta repertoires from subjects exposed to, actively infected with, or recovered from COVID-19 were included in the dataset. A freely available public database, intended as a resource for researchers studying the immune response to SARS-CoV-2, is where the repertoires were released. Where HLA class I and class II types were available, the types were taken from metadata supplied by the sample provider, not from assay-based typing. The prospective study material was composed of cDNA or gDNA derived from T cells, B-cell-depleted T cells, or PBMCs.

Broader findings and caveats from the paper: The amount of clinical and demographic metadata varied by source and participant and was provided uncurated.

TCRbeta CDR3 regions were amplified from genomic DNA by means of the immunoSEQ Assay, a bias-controlled multiplex PCR. The source study handled its data this way. The number of nucleated cells in each sample was estimated by amplification of reference gene primers within the assay. To quantify the absolute abundance of each unique TCRbeta CDR3 rearrangement, sequence reads were collapsed and filtered. For each sample, productive Simpson clonality was calculated as the square root of Simpson's diversity index over productive rearrangements. TCRdb carries this immuneACCESS record with in-frame sequences only. Its versions omit some clonotypes, under half of them owing to an unresolved V gene in the studies checked, with the rest unexplained. The DNA was the basis for D and trimming; V, J and clone size are from that table. The sample table lists more than 80,000 clones, around 88% of them with a count of one. The ten largest make up less than 2% of the sample.

The collaborating institutions used their own protocols to collect whole blood in K2EDTA tubes. Collaborator samples were shipped for TCRbeta analysis as frozen whole blood, isolated PBMCs, or DNA extracted from either sample type. Sequencing used peripheral blood. This clonotype originated in a man at least 80 years old with acute or convalescent COVID-19. The receptor chain draws on TRBV6-5 and TRBJ2-3; 12 central bases correspond to TRBD1. At the DNA level, the sequence is TGTGCCAGCAGACCCGGGACAGGGGGCGTGGATACGCAGTATTTT. It is translated as CASRPGTGGVDTQYF.